The T cell receptor beta chain under discussion was sequenced for a study of cytomegalovirus exposure and HLA in healthy donors. The CDR3 runs 14 residues. The germline gives CDR1 SEHNR, CDR2 FQNEAQ (reference sequence). The V segment lost 5 bases and the J segment 7 bases; nucleotides outside the gene matches: 7. TCRdb's table, derived via immunoSEQ multiplex PCR, lists solely in-frame clones and lacks some. The sample has roughly 180,000 clones; roughly nine tenths are singletons. The clonotype originates from a man under 40 in good health and CMV-seropositive. V usage is TRBV7-9 and J usage is TRBJ2-1, with 8 bases that match TRBD1. The specimen was PBMCs. The CDR3 bases are TGTGCCAGCAGCCGGGACAGGAGTTCGAATGAGCAGTTCTTC. Its translation is CASSRDRSSNEQFF.